These 5 T cell receptor beta chains were sequenced from one sample in a study of spatial heterogeneity in lung cancer. Antigen specificity for these receptors is unknown. Study observations and caveats: Tumors with more nonsynonymous mutations had more expanded intratumoral alpha and beta TCRs.

Time point indicated: sample taken at primary tumor resection. One entry per CDR3 protein results from TCRdb running MiXCR on the 5' RACE reads. The data contain approximately 21,000 distinct CDR3 sequences, about 4.3% of them seen just once; the ten biggest clones take up roughly a tenth. The input for sequencing was lung tumor tissue, taken at surgery. These receptors all stem from a male donor with early-stage non-small cell lung cancer.

This clonotype was observed a few times. In nucleotides, the CDR3 is TGTGCCACCAGTGACTCAGATGGCTACACCTTC. It is translated as CATSDSDGYTF. The J gene is TRBJ1-2, the V gene TRBV24-1; D gene ambiguous. The CDR3 runs to 11 residues. Trimming took off 4 bases at V and 6 bases at J, with 5 bases between the two ends. CDR1 and CDR2 (germline): KGHDR, SFDVKD.

There are many counts of this clonotype. The chain has TRBV7-3 and TRBJ1-2; D may be TRBD1 (6 bases). V dropped 4 bases and J dropped 8 bases, with 11 bases sitting between them. CDR1 and CDR2 from the germline V gene are SGHTA and FQGTGA. There are 12 residues in the CDR3. The CDR3 reads CASSSRGGGYTF. CDR3 coding DNA: TGTGCCAGCAGCTCCAGGGGAGGGGGCTACACCTTC.

This clonotype has at least ten counts. This chain uses TRBV2 with TRBJ2-6; tentative D call: TRBD1 (6 bases). Germline V lookup: CDR1 SNHLY, CDR2 FYNNEI. The CDR3 has 17 amino acids. With 8 bases removed from V and 0 bases from J, the gap between germline ends came to 17 bases. The CDR3, as DNA: TGTGCCAGCTTAGCAGGGGCCGGAAACTCTGGGGCCAACGTCCTGACTTTC. It translates to CASLAGAGNSGANVLTF. The variable domain in full, completed from reference TRBV2 and TRBJ2-6, reads EPEVTQTPSHQVTQMGQEVILRCVPISNHLYFYWYRQILGQKVEFLVSFYNNEISEKSEIFDDQFSVERPDGSNFTLKIRSTKLEDSAMYFCASLAGAGNSGANVLTFGAGSRLTVL.

Many counts were recorded for this clonotype. The chain combines TRBV12-3 or TRBV12-4 with TRBJ1-5; a weak D match, TRBD1 (5 bases). CDR3 length: 15 amino acids. V was clipped by 7 bases and J by 5 bases, with 18 bases between them. The CDR3 reads CASTPFVGDHQPQHF. CDR3 DNA: TGTGCCAGCACCCCCTTTGTCGGGGACCATCAGCCCCAGCATTTT.

V gene TRBV5-5 combines with J gene TRBJ1-5; D is uncertain. The CDR3 totals 16 residues. Deletions cut 1 base from V and 7 bases from J, with 18 bases between. In germline, CDR1 is SGHKS, CDR2 YYEKEE (reference sequence). CDR3 in DNA: TGTGCCAGCAGCTTGAGGGCAGAGGGTTCGGGGCAGCCCCAGCATTTT. It encodes CASSLRAEGSGQPQHF. Combining the CDR3 with reference TRBV5-5 and TRBJ1-5 gives the whole variable domain DAGVTQSPTHLIKTRGQQVTLRCSPISGHKSVSWYQQVLGQGPQFIFQYYEKEERGRGNFPDRFSARQFPNYSSELNVNALLLGDSALYLCASSLRAEGSGQPQHFGDGTRLSIL.